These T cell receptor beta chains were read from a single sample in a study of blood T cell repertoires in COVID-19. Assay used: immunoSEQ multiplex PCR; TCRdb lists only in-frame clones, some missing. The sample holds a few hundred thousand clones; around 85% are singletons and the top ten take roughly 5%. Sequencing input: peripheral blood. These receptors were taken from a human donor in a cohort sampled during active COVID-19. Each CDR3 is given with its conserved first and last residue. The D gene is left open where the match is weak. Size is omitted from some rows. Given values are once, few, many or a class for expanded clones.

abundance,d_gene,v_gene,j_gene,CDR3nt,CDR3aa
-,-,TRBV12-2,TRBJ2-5,TGTGCAAGTCGCTTAGGGGCGGGAGGAGGAGAGACCCAGTACTTC,CASRLGAGGGETQYF
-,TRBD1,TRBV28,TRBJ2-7,TGTGCCAGTTTGTCTCGGGACAGGGCCTACGAGCAGTACTTC,CASLSRDRAYEQYF
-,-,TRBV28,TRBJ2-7,TGTGCCAGCAGTTCCTCCCCCCGGGACTACGAGCAGTACTTC,CASSSSPRDYEQYF
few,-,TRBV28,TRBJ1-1,TGTGCCAGCAGCCCGAACAGGAACACTGAAGCTTTCTTT,CASSPNRNTEAFF
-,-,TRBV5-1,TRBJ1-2,TGCGCCAGCAGCTTGGCGGGAGTTGGTTATGGCTACACCTTC,CASSLAGVGYGYTF
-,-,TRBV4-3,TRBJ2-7,TGCGCCAGCAGCCAAGAAAGAGGCGGGGCCGAGCAGTACTTC,CASSQERGGAEQYF
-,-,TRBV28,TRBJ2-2,TGTGCCAGCAGTCAAACGAACACCGGGGAGCTGTTTTTT,CASSQTNTGELFF
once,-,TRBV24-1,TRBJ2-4,TGTGCCACCAGTGACGGGGGAGACAAAAACATTCAGTACTTC,CATSDGGDKNIQYF
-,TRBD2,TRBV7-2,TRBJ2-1,TGTGCCAGCAGCTCAGAGACACTAGCGGGGTACAATGAGCAGTTCTTC,CASSSETLAGYNEQFF
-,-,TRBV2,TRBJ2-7,TGTGCCAGCAGGTTGGGCAGGACGGGAGAGCAGTACTTC,CASRLGRTGEQYF
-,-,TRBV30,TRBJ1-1,TGTGCCTGGAGTGTACCGGGACTAAGGGCTGAGGGTACTGAAGCTTTCTTT,CAWSVPGLRAEGTEAFF
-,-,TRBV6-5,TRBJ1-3,TGTGCCAGCAGGACCGCCCGGAGCTCTGGAAACACCATATATTTT,CASRTARSSGNTIYF
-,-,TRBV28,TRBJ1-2,TGTGCCAGCAGGCCTCACAGGGATGGGTATGGCTACACCTTC,CASRPHRDGYGYTF
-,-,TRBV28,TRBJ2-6,TGTGCCAGCGTTGGCGGTAGCTCTGGGGCCAACGTCCTGACTTTC,CASVGGSSGANVLTF
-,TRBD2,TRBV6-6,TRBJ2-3,TGTGCCAGCAAACACCCGGGAGGGGCAGATACGCAGTATTTT,CASKHPGGADTQYF
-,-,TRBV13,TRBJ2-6,TGTGCCAGCAGCGAATACAACTCTGGGGCCAACGTCCTGACTTTC,CASSEYNSGANVLTF
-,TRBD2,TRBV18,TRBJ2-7,TGTGCCAGCTCAGATTTAGCGGGTTCCTACGAGCAGTACTTC,CASSDLAGSYEQYF
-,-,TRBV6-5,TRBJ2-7,TGTGCCAGCAGTTACTCCCGGGGTTCCTACGAGCAGTACTTC,CASSYSRGSYEQYF
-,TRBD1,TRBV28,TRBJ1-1,TGTGCCAGCAGTAGGGACAGGGGGGCTTTCTTT,CASSRDRGAFF
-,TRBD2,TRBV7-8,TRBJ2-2,TGTGCCAGCAGCTTAACTAGCGGGAGAGGGCACACCGGGGAGCTGTTTTTT,CASSLTSGRGHTGELFF
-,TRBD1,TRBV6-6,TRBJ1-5,TGTGCCAGCAGTTACACCGGGACAGGGGGTCAGCCCCAGCATTTT,CASSYTGTGGQPQHF
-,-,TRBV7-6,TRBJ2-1,TGTGCCAGCAGCTCCGCAGGGCCCTCCTACAATGAGCAGTTCTTC,CASSSAGPSYNEQFF
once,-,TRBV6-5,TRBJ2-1,TGTGCCAGCAGTCCTAGTGGGAGCTCCTACAATGAGCAGTTCTTC,CASSPSGSSYNEQFF
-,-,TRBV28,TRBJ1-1,TGTGCCAGCAGTCTGACTTGGAACACTGAAGCTTTCTTT,CASSLTWNTEAFF
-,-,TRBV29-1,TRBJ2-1,TGCAGCGGATTCACTAGTCACAATGAGCAGTTCTTC,CSGFTSHNEQFF
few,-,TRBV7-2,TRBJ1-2,TGTGCCAGCAGCTTAGAGGTGGGGCGCTATGGCTACACCTTC,CASSLEVGRYGYTF